The 27 T cell receptor beta chains presented below share a single source sample, sequenced in a study of OX40 agonist ivuxolimab in advanced cancers. Data came from immunoSEQ multiplex PCR; TCRdb stores just in-frame clones and leaves some out. The sample shows some 99,000 clones, around 94% of them seen only once. The material sequenced was CD4+ or CD8+ T cells sorted from blood, taken in a trial of the OX40 agonist ivuxolimab. These TCRs come from an adult with an advanced solid tumor such as melanoma, head and neck, liver or kidney cancer.

The chain recombines TRBV7-6 with TRBJ2-5, with 8 bases identical to TRBD1. TRBJ2-7 matches the DNA end more closely, so the J call is doubtful. CDR1 and CDR2 (germline): SGHVS, FNYEAQ. The CDR3 length is 16 residues. DNA for the CDR3: TGTGCCAGCAGCTTGGGGACAGGCAGCCTTGTTACCGAGCAGTACTTC. It yields the protein CASSLGTGSLVTEQYF.

V gene TRBV4-2 combines with J gene TRBJ2-1; TRBD1 agrees at 7 bases. This CDR3 has 16 amino acids. Germline V CDR1 and CDR2: LGHNA, YNFKEQ. V was clipped by 7 bases and J by 3 bases; unmatched bases: 12. CDR3 sequence reads: CASNRGTGTVYNEQFF. The CDR3 DNA reads TGTGCCAGCAACCGAGGTACAGGGACAGTCTACAATGAGCAGTTCTTC.

The chain carries TRBV25-1 and TRBJ1-3; TRBD1 is a possible D gene (5 bases). Trimming took off 5 bases at V and 4 bases at J, with 9 bases between the two ends. Germline loops: CDR1 MGHDK, CDR2 SYGVNS. The CDR3 loop spans 13 amino acids. CDR3 bases: TGTGCCAGCAGTCAGGGAACCGGAAACACCATATATTTT. It translates to CASSQGTGNTIYF.

This clone was detected only once. The genes are TRBV7-8 and TRBJ2-5; 8 bases agree with TRBD1. V shed 5 bases, J shed 1 base, and the junction held 6 bases outside the gene matches. Germline-derived CDR1 and CDR2 are SGHVS and FQNEAQ. The CDR3 has 15 amino acids. CDR3 DNA sequence: TGTGCCAGCAGCCCCGACAGGGGCATCCAAGAGACCCAGTACTTC. This encodes CASSPDRGIQETQYF. The full variable domain, with the rest looked up from reference TRBV7-8 and TRBJ2-5, is GAGVSQSPRYKVAKRGQDVALRCDPISGHVSLFWYQQALGQGPEFLTYFQNEAQLDKSGLPSDRFFAERPEGSVSTLKIQRTQQEDSAVYLCASSPDRGIQETQYFGPGTRLLVL.

The chain joins TRBV18 to TRBJ2-3, with D perhaps matching TRBD2 (6 bases). V was cut by 4 bases and J by 6 bases, with 17 bases left in between. Germline V CDR1 and CDR2: KGHSH, LQKENI. There are 15 residues in the CDR3. Written as DNA, the CDR3 is TGTGCCAGCTCACAATTTCCACTAGCTGGCGATACGCAGTATTTT. Its protein is CASSQFPLAGDTQYF.

This rearrangement joins TRBV7-3 to TRBJ2-2; possibly TRBD1 for D (6 bases). The germline V and J ends were trimmed by 6 bases and 0 bases, with 8 bases remaining between them. The CDR3 has 14 amino acids. Per the germline V gene, CDR1 is SGHTA and CDR2 is FQGTGA. The CDR3: CASRRQANTGELFF. The CDR3 DNA follows: TGTGCCAGCAGACGACAGGCGAACACCGGGGAGCTGTTTTTT.

The J gene is TRBJ2-5, the V gene TRBV5-1; TRBD1 matches 8 bases. V lost 4 bases and J lost 4; bases outside the gene matches: 6. In germline, CDR1 is SGHRS, CDR2 YFSETQ. The CDR3 extends over 14 amino acids. The CDR3 DNA sequence: TGCGCCAGCAGCCGACAGGGGATCGGAGAGACCCAGTACTTC. Its translation: CASSRQGIGETQYF. Full variable domain (remainder filled in from reference TRBV5-1 and TRBJ2-5): KAGVTQTPRYLIKTRGQQVTLSCSPISGHRSVSWYQQTPGQGLQFLFEYFSETQRNKGNFPGRFSGRQFSNSRSEMNVSTLELGDSALYLCASSRQGIGETQYFGPGTRLLVL.

The chain couples TRBV7-2 to TRBJ1-6; maybe TRBD1 (5 bases). The length of the CDR3 is 18 residues. Per the germline V gene, CDR1 is SGHTA and CDR2 is FQGNSA. V lost 2 bases and J lost 0, with 14 bases in between. The CDR3 DNA reads TGTGCCAGCAGCTTAAGTGCAGGGACCAGCTCCTATAATTCACCCCTCCACTTT. It codes for CASSLSAGTSSYNSPLHF.

This chain connects TRBV30 to TRBJ1-5; 9 nucleotides align to TRBD1. Looked up from germline, CDR1 is GTSNPN and CDR2 is SVGIG (reference sequence). This CDR3 contains 15 residues. With V trimmed by 1 base and J by 9 bases, 10 bases remained unmatched. CDR3 loop: CAWSANPGQGGPQHF. The CDR3 DNA follows: TGTGCCTGGAGTGCCAATCCGGGACAGGGTGGGCCCCAGCATTTT.

This chain connects TRBV7-2 to TRBJ1-2, with 7 bases aligning to TRBD1. The trim removed 5 bases at V and 7 bases at J, leaving 7 bases unmatched. Germline V gives CDR1 SGHTA, CDR2 FQGNSA. There are 13 residues in the CDR3. The CDR3 nucleotides are TGTGCCAGCAGCACCGACAGGGATAGTGGCTACACCTTC. Its translation is CASSTDRDSGYTF.

The chain is built from TRBV7-9 and TRBJ1-1, with a tentative D call TRBD1 (6 bases). The CDR3 extends over 17 amino acids. Germline V gives CDR1 SEHNR, CDR2 FQNEAQ (reference sequence). Trimming took off 5 bases at V and 1 base at J, with 20 bases between the two ends. Here the CDR3 DNA reads TGTGCCAGCAGCACCGACAGGCCCAAGGAGGGGAACACTGAAGCTTTCTTT. Protein: CASSTDRPKEGNTEAFF.

The chain combines TRBV7-9 with TRBJ2-5; 9 bases fit TRBD2. The germline gives CDR1 SEHNR, CDR2 FQNEAQ (reference sequence). V trimming: 5 bases; J trimming: 9 bases; junction bases outside the gene matches: 13. The CDR3 is 15 amino acids. The CDR3 spells CASSLWNSGGPPQYF. In nucleotides, the CDR3 is TGTGCCAGCAGCCTCTGGAATAGCGGGGGCCCACCCCAGTACTTC.

This clone was counted between two and nine times. The CDR3 DNA sequence: TGTGCCAGCAGCGTAGGGCAGATGAACACTGAAGCTTTCTTT. It encodes CASSVGQMNTEAFF. This chain links TRBV9 with TRBJ1-1; D not resolved. Germline CDR1 is SGDLS and CDR2 is YYNGEE. CDR3 size: 14 residues. The V end was cut by 0 bases, the J end by 0 bases, with 6 bases between.

The chain uses TRBV2 and TRBJ1-5; D is ambiguous. Germline V gives CDR1 SNHLY, CDR2 FYNNEI. There are 14 residues in the CDR3. V shed 4 bases and J shed 1 base, with 8 bases lying between them. The CDR3 here is CASSGALSNQPQHF. The CDR3 DNA reads TGTGCCAGCAGTGGGGCCTTAAGCAATCAGCCCCAGCATTTT. Using reference TRBV2 and TRBJ1-5 for the parts outside the CDR3, the full variable domain is EPEVTQTPSHQVTQMGQEVILRCVPISNHLYFYWYRQILGQKVEFLVSFYNNEISEKSEIFDDQFSVERPDGSNFTLKIRSTKLEDSAMYFCASSGALSNQPQHFGDGTRLSIL.

This clone showed up just once. The rearrangement joins TRBV7-9 to TRBJ2-2, with 7 positions matching TRBD2. The germline gives CDR1 SEHNR, CDR2 FQNEAQ (reference sequence). J lost 0 bases, V lost 7 bases, and 5 bases had no gene match. The length of the CDR3 is 15 residues. CDR3 residues: CASNSGSANTGELFF. The CDR3 DNA follows: TGTGCCAGCAATAGCGGGTCCGCGAACACCGGGGAGCTGTTTTTT.

Details on this clone: At one end the junction does not follow the germline gene, possibly because of a read error. The same CDR3 arises from other DNA sequences in this sample as well. J is TRBJ2-6 and V is TRBV9, with 7 positions matching TRBD1. The CDR3 is 16 amino acids. Germline V gives CDR1 SGDLS, CDR2 YYNGEE. The CDR3 DNA follows: TGTGCCAGCAGCGTACAAGGGGGCCCTGGGGCCAACGTCTTGACTTTC. Amino acids: CASSVQGGPGANVLTF.

The chain employs TRBV7-2 and TRBJ1-5, with TRBD1 identical over 9 bases. This CDR3 region has 16 residues. Germline CDR1 reads SGHTA; CDR2 reads FQGNSA. V gave up 5 bases and J gave up 4 bases; unmatched junction bases: 9. CDR3 protein: CASSHRPGQGNQPQHF. The CDR3 DNA follows: TGTGCCAGCAGCCACAGACCGGGACAGGGTAATCAGCCCCAGCATTTT. The full variable domain, in which reference TRBV7-2 and TRBJ1-5 provide the parts outside the CDR3, is GAGVSQSPSNKVTEKGKDVELRCDPISGHTALYWYRQSLGQGLEFLIYFQGNSAPDKSGLPSDRFSAERTGGSVSTLTIQRTQQEDSAVYLCASSHRPGQGNQPQHFGDGTRLSIL.

In its sample, this clone was seen once. This chain uses TRBV29-1 with TRBJ1-2, with no clear D. The ends were cut back, 5 bases at V and 3 bases at J, with 13 bases in the middle. The germline gives CDR1 SQVTM, CDR2 ANQGSEA. The CDR3 runs 13 residues. The CDR3 here is CSVPSTVHYGYTF. The CDR3 coding sequence is TGCAGCGTTCCAAGTACAGTTCACTATGGCTACACCTTC.

The genes are TRBV6-6 and TRBJ2-7, with unresolved D. Between the trimmed V and J ends, which lost 7 bases and 3 bases, there was a span of 22 bases. The CDR3 extends over 16 amino acids. The germline V gene encodes CDR1 MNHNY and CDR2 SVGAGI (reference sequence). The CDR3 is CASIYDTNLLYYEQYF. The CDR3 DNA sequence: TGTGCCAGCATCTACGACACCAACCTTCTTTACTACGAGCAGTACTTC.

This chain connects TRBV2 to TRBJ1-5; tentatively, D is TRBD1 (6 bases). The V gene lost 4 bases and the J gene lost 4 bases, with 20 bases spanning the gap. The CDR3 totals 17 residues. In germline, CDR1 is SNHLY, CDR2 FYNNEI. The DNA for the CDR3 is TGTGCCAGCAGTGGATCAGGGGTTAGGGGGATTAATCAGCCCCAGCATTTT. This gives the protein CASSGSGVRGINQPQHF.

This chain connects TRBV25-1 to TRBJ2-2; possibly TRBD1 or TRBD2 for D (7 bases each). The CDR3 contains 15 residues. The germline V gene has CDR1 MGHDK and CDR2 SYGVNS. V shed 4 bases and J shed 4 bases, with 13 bases lying between them. This CDR3 reads CASSGGGGGTGELFF. The CDR3 nucleotides read TGTGCCAGCAGTGGGGGAGGGGGCGGCACCGGGGAGCTGTTTTTT. The entire variable domain, with the rest obtained from reference TRBV25-1 and TRBJ2-2, is as follows: EADIYQTPRYLVIGTGKKITLECSQTMGHDKMYWYQQDPGMELHLIHYSYGVNSTEKGDLSSESTVSRIRTEHFPLTLESARPSHTSQYLCASSGGGGGTGELFFGEGSRLTVL.

V and J are TRBV5-4 and TRBJ2-1, with TRBD2 matching 13 bases. From germline, CDR1 is SGHNT and CDR2 YYREEE (reference sequence). This CDR3 contains 16 residues. Trimming at V came to 2 bases and at J to 9 bases, leaving 8 bases not matched to a gene. CDR3 DNA sequence: TGTGCCAGCAGCTTACCCGGACTAGCGGGAGTAGGTGAGCAGTTCTTC. Amino acids: CASSLPGLAGVGEQFF.

This sequence joins TRBV27 and TRBJ2-7; D perhaps matches TRBD1 (5 bases). Germline V gives CDR1 MNHEY, CDR2 SMNVEV (reference sequence). The length of the CDR3 is 14 residues. V lost 5 bases and J 5 bases, leaving 16 bases between the germline ends. Here the CDR3 reads CASSRQLRVHEQYF. The CDR3 coding sequence is TGTGCCAGCAGTCGCCAGCTCAGGGTCCACGAGCAGTACTTC.

The rearrangement uses TRBV5-8 and TRBJ2-2, with D maybe TRBD1 (6 bases). The CDR3 length is 17 residues. Germline lookup yields CDR1 SGHTS and CDR2 YDEGEE. Trimming stripped 4 bases from V and 1 base from J, with 17 bases between. The CDR3 is CASSPLRGNLNTGELFF. The CDR3, as DNA: TGTGCCAGCAGCCCGCTAAGGGGGAACCTGAACACCGGGGAGCTGTTTTTT.

The chain couples TRBV28 to TRBJ2-7; D is perhaps TRBD2 (5 bases). The CDR3 runs to 13 residues. With 6 bases removed from V and 2 bases from J, the gap between germline ends came to 11 bases. Germline lookup yields CDR1 MDHEN and CDR2 SYDVKM. CDR3 loop: CASRKSGAYEQYF. The CDR3 bases are TGTGCCAGCAGAAAAAGCGGCGCCTACGAGCAGTACTTC.

The V gene is TRBV15, the J gene TRBJ1-3; the D is unclear. Deletions cut 4 bases from V and 0 bases from J, with 7 bases between. CDR1 LNHNV and CDR2 YYDKDF come from the germline V gene (reference sequence). The CDR3 length is 14 residues. CDR3 protein: CATSNRVSGNTIYF. Written as DNA, the CDR3 is TGTGCCACCAGCAATAGAGTCTCTGGAAACACCATATATTTT.

This sequence joins TRBV7-9 and TRBJ1-2; a possible D gene is TRBD1 (6 bases). Trimming left V 2 bases short and J 7 bases short, with 14 bases between. Germline V gene lookup returns CDR1 SEHNR and CDR2 FQNEAQ (reference sequence). The CDR3 loop spans 14 amino acids. In DNA, the CDR3 is TGTGCCAGCAGCTTAAAACAGGGAGGAGGTGGCTACACCTTC. It specifies CASSLKQGGGGYTF.